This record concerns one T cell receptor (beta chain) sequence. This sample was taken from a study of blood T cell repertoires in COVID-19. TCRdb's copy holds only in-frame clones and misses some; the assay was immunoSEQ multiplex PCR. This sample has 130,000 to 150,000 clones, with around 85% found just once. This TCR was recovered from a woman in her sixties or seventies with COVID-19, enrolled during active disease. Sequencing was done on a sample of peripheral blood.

CDR3 residues: CASRPPGQGRHEKLFF. In nucleotides, the CDR3 is TGTGCCAGCAGACCTCCGGGACAGGGGCGGCATGAAAAACTGTTTTTT. The chain joins TRBV5-8 to TRBJ1-4, with 10 positions matching TRBD1. V was pared by 5 bases and J by 6 bases, with 10 bases of the junction left unmatched. This CDR3 is 16 amino acids long. CDR1 is SGHTS, CDR2 YDEGEE, per germline.